This T cell receptor (beta chain) was sequenced in a study of cytomegalovirus exposure and HLA in healthy donors. The study, taken as a whole, reports: The study carried out a later analysis of TCR beta sequences. It associated approximately 17,000 of them with specific HLA alleles at a false discovery rate of 0.05.

Regarding this clone: The antigen remains unidentified.

There are 12 residues in the CDR3. Deletions cut 3 bases from V and 6 bases from J, with 10 bases between. CDR1 and CDR2 (germline): SQVTM, ANQGSEA. In the PCR, 60 Vbeta and 13 Jbeta primers were used. Assay used: immunoSEQ multiplex PCR; TCRdb lists only in-frame clones, some missing. This repertoire includes just over 200,000 clones. The TCR originated in a girl aged 2 to 9 in good health and CMV-seropositive. V and J are TRBV29-1 and TRBJ2-3; D gene unclear. The sequenced material came from PBMCs. CDR3 in amino acids: CSVEAQADTQYF. CDR3 DNA sequence: TGCAGCGTTGAGGCCCAGGCCGATACGCAGTATTTT.